This T cell receptor beta chain was documented in a study of T cells in Graves' hyperthyroidism and ophthalmopathy. Predating any ophthalmopathy symptoms, the blood sample was taken at first hyperthyroidism diagnosis. The CDR3 totals 12 residues. Germline V CDR1 and CDR2: SGHDT, YYEEEE. Trimming stripped 2 bases from V and 9 bases from J, with 12 bases between. With respect to this clonotype: Its antigen is unidentified.

Study-wide points: Ophthalmopathy was distinguished from stable hyperthyroidism by 13 V-J signatures.

Amplified TCR beta CDR3 regions came from RNA transcripts. HTBI primers were the set used in a first-round RT-PCR of the TCR CDR3. A single record per CDR3 protein comes from TCRdb applying MiXCR to the multiplex PCR reads. The sample has over 700,000 distinct CDR3 sequences, around 20% seen once. This TCR derives from a woman in her fifties or sixties with Graves' hyperthyroidism that later progressed to Graves' ophthalmopathy. Sequenced input: blood. The chain uses TRBV5-6 and TRBJ2-7; no definite D call. CDR3 DNA sequence: TGTGCCAGCAGCTTAGACGTGGGGTGGCAGTACTTC. It specifies CASSLDVGWQYF.